This section outlines one T cell receptor (beta chain) sequence together with its context. Antigen specificity is unknown. The data derive from a study of metastatic and nonmetastatic thyroid tumors. Background on the study: For malignant and benign thyroid patients, tumor or nodule tissue and blood were the sources whose repertoires were compared. Findings and caveats of the study: In blood and tumor, TCR beta diversity was reportedly significantly higher in malignant thyroid tumors than in benign nodules.

Per germline, CDR1 MGHRA and CDR2 YSYEKL. This CDR3 comprises 18 residues. The trim removed 3 bases at V and 7 bases at J, leaving 20 bases unmatched. Authors' methods: In papillary thyroid cancer, a distant-metastasis classifier was built using CDR3 differences across clinicopathological groups. TCRdb re-clonotyped the PCR reads via MiXCR. TCRdb, not the authors, supplied the V and J calls. The sample shows about 37,000 clones, 25% to 30% of them seen only once. Patients had received no treatment of any kind before thyroid surgery. The rearrangement uses TRBV4-1 and TRBJ2-5; 7 positions match TRBD2. The sequence came from a male donor with papillary thyroid cancer or a benign thyroid nodule (not recorded which). Some clones in this sample may be carry-over from other donors' samples. The source material was blood. CDR3 sequence (DNA): TGCGCCAGCAGCCAGCAAGAGCTGGCGAAGCGGGATGCAGGGACCCAGTACTTC. Encoded protein: CASSQQELAKRDAGTQYF.